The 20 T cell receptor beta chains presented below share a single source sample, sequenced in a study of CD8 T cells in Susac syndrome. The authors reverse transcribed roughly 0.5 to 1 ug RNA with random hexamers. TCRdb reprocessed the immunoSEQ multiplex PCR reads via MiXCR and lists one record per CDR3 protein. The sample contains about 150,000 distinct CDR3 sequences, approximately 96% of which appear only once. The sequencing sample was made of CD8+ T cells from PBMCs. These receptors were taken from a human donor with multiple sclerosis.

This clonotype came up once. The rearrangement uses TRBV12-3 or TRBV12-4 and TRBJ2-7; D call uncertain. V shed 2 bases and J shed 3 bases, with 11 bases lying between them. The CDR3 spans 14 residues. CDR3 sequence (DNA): TGTGCCAGCAGTTTACGGGCAGTCGTCTACGAGCAGTACTTC. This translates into CASSLRAVVYEQYF.

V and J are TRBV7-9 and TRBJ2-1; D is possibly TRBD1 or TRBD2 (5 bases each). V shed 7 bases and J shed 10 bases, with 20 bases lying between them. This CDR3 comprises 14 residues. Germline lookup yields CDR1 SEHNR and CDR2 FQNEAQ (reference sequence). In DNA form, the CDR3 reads TGTGCCAGCAAGATCGGTGGGACCGCCCTGGAGCAGTTCTTC. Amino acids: CASKIGGTALEQFF.

The CDR3 here is CASSVAGRLETQYF. In nucleotides, the CDR3 is TGTGCCAGCAGCGTAGCAGGGAGGTTGGAGACCCAGTACTTC. The genes are TRBV9 and TRBJ2-5, with D perhaps matching TRBD2 (6 bases). Germline V gene sequence: CDR1 SGDLS, CDR2 YYNGEE. This CDR3 is built from 14 residues. Trimming took 0 bases from V and 5 from J, leaving 11 bases between them.

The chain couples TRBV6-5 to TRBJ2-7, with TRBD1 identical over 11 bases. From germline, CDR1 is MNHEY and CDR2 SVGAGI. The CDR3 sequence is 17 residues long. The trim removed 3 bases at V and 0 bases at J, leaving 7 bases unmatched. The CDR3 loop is CASSYLPGTGGSYEQYF. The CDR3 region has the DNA TGTGCCAGCAGTTATCTCCCCGGGACAGGGGGCTCCTACGAGCAGTACTTC.

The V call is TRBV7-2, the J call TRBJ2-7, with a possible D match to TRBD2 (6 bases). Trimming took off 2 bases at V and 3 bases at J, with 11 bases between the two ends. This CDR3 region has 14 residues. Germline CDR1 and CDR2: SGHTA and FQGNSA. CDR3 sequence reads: CASSLRGRNYEQYF. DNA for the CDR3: TGTGCCAGCAGCTTACGGGGGAGGAACTACGAGCAGTACTTC. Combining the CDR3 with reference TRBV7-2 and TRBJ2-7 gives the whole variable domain GAGVSQSPSNKVTEKGKDVELRCDPISGHTALYWYRQSLGQGLEFLIYFQGNSAPDKSGLPSDRFSAERTGGSVSTLTIQRTQQEDSAVYLCASSLRGRNYEQYFGPGTRLTVT.

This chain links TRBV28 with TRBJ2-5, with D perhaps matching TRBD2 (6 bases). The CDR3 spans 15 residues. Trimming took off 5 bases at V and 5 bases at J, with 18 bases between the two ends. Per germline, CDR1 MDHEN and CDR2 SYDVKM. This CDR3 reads CASSPSRREKETQYF. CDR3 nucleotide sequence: TGTGCCAGCAGTCCAAGCCGCCGGGAGAAGGAGACCCAGTACTTC.

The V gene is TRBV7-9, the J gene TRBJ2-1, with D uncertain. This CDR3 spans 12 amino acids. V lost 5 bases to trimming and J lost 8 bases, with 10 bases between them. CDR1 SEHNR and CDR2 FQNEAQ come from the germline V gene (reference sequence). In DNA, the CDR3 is TGTGCCAGCAGCCCCTTTTACGATGAGCAGTTCTTC. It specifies CASSPFYDEQFF.

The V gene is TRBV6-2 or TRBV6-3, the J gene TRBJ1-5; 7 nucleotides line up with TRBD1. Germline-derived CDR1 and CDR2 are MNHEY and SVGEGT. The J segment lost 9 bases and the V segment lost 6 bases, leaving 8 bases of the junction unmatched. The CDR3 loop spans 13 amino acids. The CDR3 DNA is TGTGCCAGCAGACTAGGGGGCCTAACGCCCCAGCATTTT. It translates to CASRLGGLTPQHF.

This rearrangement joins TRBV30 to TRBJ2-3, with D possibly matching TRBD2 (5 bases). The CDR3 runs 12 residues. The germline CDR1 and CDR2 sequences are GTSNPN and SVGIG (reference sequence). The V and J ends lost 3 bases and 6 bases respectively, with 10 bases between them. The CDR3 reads CAWSPRGDTQYF. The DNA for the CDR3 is TGTGCCTGGAGCCCCCGAGGGGATACGCAGTATTTT.

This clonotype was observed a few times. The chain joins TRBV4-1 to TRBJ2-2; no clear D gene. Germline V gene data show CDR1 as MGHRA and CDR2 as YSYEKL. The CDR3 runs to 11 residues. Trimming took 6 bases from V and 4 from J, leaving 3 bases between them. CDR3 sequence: CASRGTGELFF. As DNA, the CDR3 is TGCGCCAGCAGGGGCACCGGGGAGCTGTTTTTT.

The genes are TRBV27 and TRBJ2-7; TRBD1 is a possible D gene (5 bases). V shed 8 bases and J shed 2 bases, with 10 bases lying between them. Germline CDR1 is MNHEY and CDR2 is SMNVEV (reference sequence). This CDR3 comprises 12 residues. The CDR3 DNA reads TGTGCCAGCCGCGACAGAACCTACGAGCAGTACTTC. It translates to CASRDRTYEQYF.

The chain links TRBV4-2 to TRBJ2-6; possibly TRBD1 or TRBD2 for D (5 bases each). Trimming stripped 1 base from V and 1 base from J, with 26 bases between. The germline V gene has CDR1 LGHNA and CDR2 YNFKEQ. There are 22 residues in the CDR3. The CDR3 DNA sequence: TGTGCCAGCAGCCAAGTTCCCCTGCCACCGGGACCTGAAGGGTCTGGGGCCAACGTCCTGACTTTC. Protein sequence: CASSQVPLPPGPEGSGANVLTF.

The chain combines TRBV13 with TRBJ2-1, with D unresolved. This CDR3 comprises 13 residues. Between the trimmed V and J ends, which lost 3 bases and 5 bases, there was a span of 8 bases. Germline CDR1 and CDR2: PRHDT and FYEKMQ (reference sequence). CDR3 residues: CASSLLRDNEQFF. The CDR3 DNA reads TGTGCCAGCAGCTTGCTTCGGGACAATGAGCAGTTCTTC.

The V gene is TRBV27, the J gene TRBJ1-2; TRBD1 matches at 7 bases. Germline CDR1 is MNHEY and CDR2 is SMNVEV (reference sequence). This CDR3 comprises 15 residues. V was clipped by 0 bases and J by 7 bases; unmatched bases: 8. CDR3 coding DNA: TGTGCCAGCAGTTTATCTGGAGGGGGCAAGGGTGGCTACACCTTC. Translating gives CASSLSGGGKGGYTF.

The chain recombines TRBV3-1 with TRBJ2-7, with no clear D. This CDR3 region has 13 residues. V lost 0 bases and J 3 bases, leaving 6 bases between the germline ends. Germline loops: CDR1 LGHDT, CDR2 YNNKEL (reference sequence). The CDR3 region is CASSQEGNYEQYF. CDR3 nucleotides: TGTGCCAGCAGCCAAGAGGGGAACTACGAGCAGTACTTC.

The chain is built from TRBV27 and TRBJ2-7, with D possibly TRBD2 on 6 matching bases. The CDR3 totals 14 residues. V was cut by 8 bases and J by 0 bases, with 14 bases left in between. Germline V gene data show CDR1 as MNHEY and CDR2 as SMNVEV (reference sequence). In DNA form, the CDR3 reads TGTGCCAGCCAACCAAGCGGGCTCTCCTACGAGCAGTACTTC. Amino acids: CASQPSGLSYEQYF.

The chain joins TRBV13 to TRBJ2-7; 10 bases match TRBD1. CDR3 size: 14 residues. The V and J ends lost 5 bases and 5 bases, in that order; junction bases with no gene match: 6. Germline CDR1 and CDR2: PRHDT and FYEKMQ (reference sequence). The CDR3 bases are TGTGCCAGCAGCCCCCTGACAGGGGGCAACGAGCAGTACTTC. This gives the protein CASSPLTGGNEQYF.

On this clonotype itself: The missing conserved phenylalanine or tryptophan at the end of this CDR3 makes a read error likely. The CDR3 region is CSARGPGQGIRPEQFV. CDR3 coding DNA: TGCAGTGCTCGGGGACCGGGACAGGGGATCCGGCCTGAGCAGTTCGTC. The chain employs TRBV20-1 and TRBJ2-1; 10 bases fit TRBD1. The germline V gene has CDR1 DFQATT and CDR2 SNEGSKA (reference sequence). V shed 5 bases, J shed 9 bases, and the junction held 16 bases outside the gene matches. The CDR3 sequence is 16 residues long.

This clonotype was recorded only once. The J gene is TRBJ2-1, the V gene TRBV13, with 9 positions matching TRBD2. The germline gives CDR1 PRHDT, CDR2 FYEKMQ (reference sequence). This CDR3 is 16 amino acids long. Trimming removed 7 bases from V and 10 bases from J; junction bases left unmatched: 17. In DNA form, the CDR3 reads TGTGCCAGCACCTCTCGTCATAGCGGGGGAGGCTGGGAGCAGTTCTTC. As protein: CASTSRHSGGGWEQFF.

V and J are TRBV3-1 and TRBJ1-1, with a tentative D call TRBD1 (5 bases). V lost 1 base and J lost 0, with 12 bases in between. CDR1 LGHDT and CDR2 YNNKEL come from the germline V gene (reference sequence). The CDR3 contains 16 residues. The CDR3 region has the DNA TGTGCCAGCAGCCAAGGTTTGAAGGGACTGAACACTGAAGCTTTCTTT. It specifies CASSQGLKGLNTEAFF. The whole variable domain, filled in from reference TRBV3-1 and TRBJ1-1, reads DTAVSQTPKYLVTQMGNDKSIKCEQNLGHDTMYWYKQDSKKFLKIMFSYNNKELIINETVPNRFSPKSPDKAHLNLHINSLELGDSAVYFCASSQGLKGLNTEAFFGQGTRLTVV.